This TCR beta chain was retrieved from a study of T cells expressing NK-cell markers. To note about this clonotype: Its antigen is still unknown.

From the 5' RACE reads, TCRdb lists one entry per CDR3 protein and no DNA. The listing records 400,000 to 550,000 distinct CDR3 sequences. Germline V gene sequence: CDR1 DFQATT, CDR2 SNEGSKA (reference sequence). This CDR3 has 14 residues. Study observations and caveats: Each of 5 to 7 donors carried dominant NKG2C+ clonotypes accounting for about 1.0-8% of CD8+ T cells.

The origin of this receptor is a woman between 18 and 70 years old in good health. The specimen sequenced was blood T cells: a sorted CD56 or NKG2C T cell subset, CD4+ or CD8+ T cells, or bulk PBMC T cells (not recorded which). The chain uses TRBV20-1 and TRBJ2-7. CDR3 sequence: CSARDLQVSYEQYF.